These 27 T cell receptor beta chains came from one sample sequenced in a study of shared clonotypes between healthy human individuals. Method: immunoSEQ multiplex PCR; TCRdb's copy keeps in-frame clones and lacks some. Among roughly 2 million clones listed, around 95% were seen once. Sequenced material: naive CD4+ T cells sorted from blood. Noted subset: CD45RA+ positively selected. These receptors came from a man aged 18 to 30 in good health.

The rearrangement uses TRBV5-4 and TRBJ1-3, with D uncertain. Germline assignment: CDR1 SGHNT and CDR2 YYREEE (reference sequence). The V end was cut by 4 bases, the J end by 1 base, with 9 bases between. The CDR3 contains 14 residues. Here the CDR3 reads CASSPGISGNTIYF. The DNA of the CDR3 is TGTGCCAGCAGCCCGGGAATTTCTGGAAACACCATATATTTT.

This clone was recorded a few times. The sample has other DNA sequences that encode this CDR3 too. V gene TRBV5-1 combines with J gene TRBJ1-2; 9 nucleotides align to TRBD1. Germline CDR1 is SGHRS and CDR2 is YFSETQ. J lost 4 bases, V lost 5 bases, and 6 bases had no gene match. The CDR3 sequence is 14 residues long. The CDR3: CASSPPGQGYGYTF. DNA for the CDR3: TGCGCCAGCAGTCCACCGGGACAGGGCTATGGCTACACCTTC.

With regard to this clone: One end of the junction is discordant with germline, which a read error may explain. Additional DNA sequences in this sample encode the identical CDR3. The chain combines TRBV7-7 with TRBJ2-2; tentatively, D is TRBD1 (5 bases). Germline assignment: CDR1 SSHAT and CDR2 FNYEAQ (reference sequence). The length of the CDR3 is 14 residues. CDR3 in amino acids: CASSLDRNTGELFF. The CDR3 DNA is TGTGCTAGCAGCTTAGACAGGAACACCGGGGAGCTGTTTTTT.

This chain joins TRBV11-3 and TRBJ2-1; 9 bases map to TRBD2. The CDR3 totals 15 residues. V was pared by 1 base and J by 7 bases, with 5 bases of the junction left unmatched. The germline V gene has CDR1 SGHNT and CDR2 YENEEA. The CDR3 nucleotides read TGTGCCAGCAGCTTAGCATATAGCGGGGGAAATGAGCAGTTCTTC. Translation gives CASSLAYSGGNEQFF.

The chain combines TRBV11-2 with TRBJ1-6, with D uncertain. V lost 0 bases and J lost 2, with 5 bases in between. The CDR3 spans 15 residues. The germline V gene encodes CDR1 SGHAT and CDR2 FQNNGV. The CDR3 sequence: CASSLEGTYNSPLHF. The CDR3 coding sequence is TGTGCCAGCAGCTTAGAGGGGACCTATAATTCACCCCTCCACTTT.

The V and J genes are TRBV28 and TRBJ2-3; D remains ambiguous. Per germline, CDR1 MDHEN and CDR2 SYDVKM. V was trimmed by 7 bases and J by 0 bases, leaving 11 bases between them. The CDR3 spans 14 residues. CDR3 nucleotides: TGTGCCAGCACAGTCGCATTGAGCACAGATACGCAGTATTTT. This gives the protein CASTVALSTDTQYF.

This clone was seen once. This rearrangement joins TRBV2 to TRBJ1-4, with 7 bases fitting TRBD1. CDR3 length: 15 amino acids. Trimming took 7 bases from V and 6 from J; bases not matched to a gene: 11. Per the germline V gene, CDR1 is SNHLY and CDR2 is FYNNEI. The CDR3 DNA reads TGTGCCAGCAACATCCGAGGGGGCGCATATGAAAAACTGTTTTTT. As protein: CASNIRGGAYEKLFF.

In DNA form, the CDR3 reads TGCGCCAGCAGCCAAGTAGGTCCGGCAGCCAAGAGCTCCTACAATGAGCAGTTCTTC. Protein: CASSQVGPAAKSSYNEQFF. The J gene is TRBJ2-1, the V gene TRBV4-3; no clear D gene. Germline V gives CDR1 LGHNA, CDR2 YSLEER. Deletions cut 1 base from V and 0 bases from J, with 19 bases between. The CDR3 spans 19 residues.

The V call is TRBV2, the J call TRBJ1-3; D unresolved. V lost 6 bases to trimming and J lost 4 bases, with 13 bases between them. This CDR3 region has 14 residues. Germline CDR1 SNHLY, CDR2 FYNNEI. DNA for the CDR3: TGTGCCAGCAGCAGTAGTCGACAAGGAAACACCATATATTTT. It codes for CASSSSRQGNTIYF.

The rearrangement joins TRBV5-1 to TRBJ2-1; 7 nucleotides align to TRBD1. This CDR3 region has 15 residues. V gave up 4 bases and J gave up 6 bases; unmatched junction bases: 10. Per the germline V gene, CDR1 is SGHRS and CDR2 is YFSETQ. Here the CDR3 DNA reads TGCGCCAGCAGCCCTGGGACAGTGACGGTCAATGAGCAGTTCTTC. This encodes CASSPGTVTVNEQFF. The full variable domain, in which reference TRBV5-1 and TRBJ2-1 provide the parts outside the CDR3, is KAGVTQTPRYLIKTRGQQVTLSCSPISGHRSVSWYQQTPGQGLQFLFEYFSETQRNKGNFPGRFSGRQFSNSRSEMNVSTLELGDSALYLCASSPGTVTVNEQFFGPGTRLTVL.

For this clone: Within the sample, other DNA sequences also encode this same CDR3. The CDR3 here is CAWSRDSYGYTF. The CDR3, as DNA: TGTGCCTGGAGCCGGGACAGCTATGGCTACACCTTC. The chain is built from TRBV30 and TRBJ1-2, with 7 bases lining up with TRBD1. V lost 3 bases and J lost 4; bases outside the gene matches: 2. CDR1 is GTSNPN, CDR2 SVGIG, per germline (reference sequence). This CDR3 region has 12 residues.

The count of this clone is one. V gene TRBV7-8 combines with J gene TRBJ2-7; 9 nucleotides align to TRBD1. The CDR3 runs to 16 residues. Germline assignment: CDR1 SGHVS and CDR2 FQNEAQ. V dropped 5 bases and J dropped 2; count of bases not matched to a gene: 10. This CDR3 reads CASSLHHGTGTYEQYF. CDR3 in DNA: TGTGCCAGCAGCCTACATCACGGGACAGGGACCTACGAGCAGTACTTC.

This chain connects TRBV4-2 to TRBJ1-4, with D tentatively TRBD1 (5 bases). This CDR3 has 13 residues. Trimming removed 0 bases from V and 7 bases from J, with 6 bases in between. From germline, CDR1 is LGHNA and CDR2 YNFKEQ. Here the CDR3 DNA reads TGTGCCAGCAGCCAAGAGAGGGGTGAAAAACTGTTTTTT. It codes for CASSQERGEKLFF.

The J gene is TRBJ1-5, the V gene TRBV5-1; the D gene is possibly TRBD1 (5 bases). Germline loops: CDR1 SGHRS, CDR2 YFSETQ. V lost 4 bases and J lost 4, with 18 bases in between. The CDR3 has 16 amino acids. In DNA form, the CDR3 reads TGCGCCAGCAGCGCGGGGGGTGATCCCCCGAATCAGCCCCAGCATTTT. It yields the protein CASSAGGDPPNQPQHF. The full variable domain, its missing parts supplied by reference TRBV5-1 and TRBJ1-5, is KAGVTQTPRYLIKTRGQQVTLSCSPISGHRSVSWYQQTPGQGLQFLFEYFSETQRNKGNFPGRFSGRQFSNSRSEMNVSTLELGDSALYLCASSAGGDPPNQPQHFGDGTRLSIL.

The V gene is TRBV30, the J gene TRBJ1-4, with 9 bases matching TRBD1. The J segment lost 6 bases and the V segment lost 1 base, leaving 9 bases of the junction unmatched. CDR3 length: 16 residues. CDR1 is GTSNPN and CDR2 is SVGIG in the germline V gene (reference sequence). The CDR3 DNA sequence: TGTGCCTGGAGTGCTAGTCCCGGGACAGGGTATGAAAAACTGTTTTTT. This sequence encodes CAWSASPGTGYEKLFF.

The chain joins TRBV5-1 to TRBJ2-7; D may be TRBD1 or TRBD2 (5 bases each). This CDR3 is 14 amino acids long. CDR1 and CDR2 (germline): SGHRS, YFSETQ. The V end lost 3 bases, the J end lost 0 bases, and 10 bases lay between the germline ends. In nucleotides, the CDR3 is TGCGCCAGCAGCTACCGGGACGACTCCTACGAGCAGTACTTC. Translated: CASSYRDDSYEQYF.

The chain links TRBV12-5 to TRBJ2-5; TRBD1 is a possible D gene (6 bases). Germline CDR1 LGHNT, CDR2 FRNRAP. The CDR3 is made up of 15 amino acids. Trimming took off 4 bases at V and 2 bases at J, with 14 bases between the two ends. The CDR3 nucleotides read TGTGCTAGTGGTTGGGGACAACCTCTTCAAGAGACCCAGTACTTC. This sequence encodes CASGWGQPLQETQYF.

The chain recombines TRBV11-3 with TRBJ2-2; weak D call: TRBD1 (6 bases). Germline CDR1 and CDR2: SGHNT and YENEEA. The V end lost 5 bases, the J end lost 3 bases, and 10 bases lay between the germline ends. The CDR3 loop spans 14 amino acids. CDR3 nucleotides: TGTGCCAGCAGCCCACAGGGATACACCGGGGAGCTGTTTTTT. As protein: CASSPQGYTGELFF.

The rearrangement uses TRBV5-1 and TRBJ1-4; D might be TRBD1 (5 bases). The CDR3 contains 17 residues. V was cut by 4 bases and J by 3 bases, with 19 bases left in between. Germline loops: CDR1 SGHRS, CDR2 YFSETQ. CDR3 nucleotide sequence: TGCGCCAGCAGCCCGGCAGTGGGGACGGGGGCTAATGAAAAACTGTTTTTT. Residues: CASSPAVGTGANEKLFF. Full variable domain (outside the CDR3, taken from reference TRBV5-1 and TRBJ1-4): KAGVTQTPRYLIKTRGQQVTLSCSPISGHRSVSWYQQTPGQGLQFLFEYFSETQRNKGNFPGRFSGRQFSNSRSEMNVSTLELGDSALYLCASSPAVGTGANEKLFFGSGTQLSVL.

Details on this clone: The same CDR3 also results from other DNA sequences found in this sample. The chain couples TRBV20-1 to TRBJ1-1; no reliable D call. With 0 bases removed from V and 5 bases from J, the gap between germline ends came to 4 bases. CDR1 is DFQATT and CDR2 is SNEGSKA in the germline V gene (reference sequence). The CDR3 has 11 residues. The CDR3 DNA is TGCAGTGCTAGAGATCCAACTGAAGCTTTCTTT. It specifies CSARDPTEAFF.

The table lists this clone with a few counts. The gene calls are TRBV4-3 and TRBJ1-4, with unresolved D. The ends were cut back, 0 bases at V and 0 bases at J, with 14 bases in the middle. This CDR3 has 18 amino acids. Germline V CDR1 and CDR2: LGHNA, YSLEER. The CDR3 region has the DNA TGCGCCAGCAGCCAAGAGAGATCGGTGGCCGCAACTAATGAAAAACTGTTTTTT. It yields the protein CASSQERSVAATNEKLFF.

The rearrangement links TRBV5-4 to TRBJ2-4; D is possibly TRBD1 (5 bases). Germline assignment: CDR1 SGHNT and CDR2 YYREEE (reference sequence). V was trimmed by 0 bases and J by 1 base, leaving 11 bases between them. The CDR3 consists of 16 residues. For the CDR3, the DNA is TGTGCCAGCAGCTTGGATGCAGGGTCCGCCAAAAACATTCAGTACTTC. Protein product: CASSLDAGSAKNIQYF.

As to this clone: Other DNA sequences in the sample encode the same CDR3. The chain carries TRBV29-1 and TRBJ2-3, with 12 bases matching TRBD2. This CDR3 is 14 amino acids long. Germline CDR1 and CDR2: SQVTM and ANQGSEA. J was trimmed by 0 bases and V by 6 bases; bases with no gene match: 1. CDR3 amino acids: CSVGLAGSTDTQYF. CDR3 DNA: TGCAGCGTCGGACTAGCGGGGAGCACAGATACGCAGTATTTT.

The rearrangement uses TRBV9 and TRBJ1-4; D is perhaps TRBD1 (6 bases). Trimming left V 0 bases short and J 8 bases short, with 17 bases between. The CDR3 is made up of 16 amino acids. CDR1 and CDR2 (germline): SGDLS, YYNGEE. CDR3 sequence: CASSVATGTLGEKLFF. The CDR3 nucleotides are TGTGCCAGCAGCGTAGCCACAGGGACTCTGGGCGAAAAACTGTTTTTT.

The V and J genes are TRBV7-2 and TRBJ1-3; 10 nucleotides line up with TRBD1. CDR3 size: 17 residues. CDR1 and CDR2 (germline): SGHTA, FQGNSA. The V and J ends lost 0 bases and 0 bases, in that order; junction bases with no gene match: 2. The CDR3 sequence is CASSLAGQGLSGNTIYF. CDR3 coding DNA: TGTGCCAGCAGCTTAGCGGGACAGGGGCTCTCTGGAAACACCATATATTTT. Full variable domain (outside the CDR3, taken from reference TRBV7-2 and TRBJ1-3): GAGVSQSPSNKVTEKGKDVELRCDPISGHTALYWYRQSLGQGLEFLIYFQGNSAPDKSGLPSDRFSAERTGGSVSTLTIQRTQQEDSAVYLCASSLAGQGLSGNTIYFGEGSWLTVV.

The chain employs TRBV18 and TRBJ2-7; D might be TRBD1 (5 bases). The CDR3 covers 14 residues. Germline V lookup: CDR1 KGHSH, CDR2 LQKENI. Trimming stripped 3 bases from V and 4 bases from J, with 13 bases between. The CDR3: CASSPWQGIYEQYF. Here the CDR3 DNA reads TGTGCCAGCTCACCGTGGCAGGGTATATACGAGCAGTACTTC.

The V and J genes are TRBV6-6 and TRBJ2-7; D gene uncertain. V gave up 4 bases and J gave up 1 base, with 8 bases separating them. This CDR3 region has 13 residues. Germline V gene lookup returns CDR1 MNHNY and CDR2 SVGAGI (reference sequence). The CDR3 region has the DNA TGTGCCAGCAGTTTTGGGAATTCCTACGAGCAGTACTTC. Encoded protein: CASSFGNSYEQYF.